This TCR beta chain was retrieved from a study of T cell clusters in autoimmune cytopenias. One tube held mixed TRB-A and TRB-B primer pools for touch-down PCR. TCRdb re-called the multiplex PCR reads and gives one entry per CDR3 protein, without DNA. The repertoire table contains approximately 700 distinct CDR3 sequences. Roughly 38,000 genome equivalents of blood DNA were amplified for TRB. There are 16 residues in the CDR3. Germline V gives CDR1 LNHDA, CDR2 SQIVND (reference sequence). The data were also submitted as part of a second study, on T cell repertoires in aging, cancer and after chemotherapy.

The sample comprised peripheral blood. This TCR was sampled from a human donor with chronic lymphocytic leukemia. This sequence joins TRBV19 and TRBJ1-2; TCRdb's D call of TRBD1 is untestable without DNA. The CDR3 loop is CASSISSGTANYGYTF.